The rows below give T cell receptor beta chains drawn from one sample of a study of T cell repertoires in cytomegalovirus infection. TCRdb itself ran the reads through MiXCR, one entry per CDR3 protein. Among more than 400,000 distinct CDR3 sequences listed, more than 25% were seen once. The sequencing sample was made of PBMCs. The receptors stem from a human donor in good health (CMV status not recorded). Some clones in this sample may be carry-over from other donors' samples. Both conserved end residues are trimmed from each CDR3. Not every row has a clone size; where given, it reads once, few, many or a size class.

. TRBJ2-7 TRBV7-6 ASSRDPTGSGQY
few TRBJ2-1 TRBV6-1 ASSEEAGGLNEQF
. TRBJ2-3 TRBV24-1 ATSVAQGSTDTQY
few TRBJ2-7 TRBV11-2 ASSSRTGKNEQY
many TRBJ2-7 TRBV7-2 ASSGLTRDEQY
once TRBJ2-2 TRBV10-3 AINPTSGETGELF
. TRBJ2-3 TRBV5-1 ASSLGQGPTDTQY
. TRBJ2-1 TRBV15 ATSTVVEGGWNEQF
. TRBJ2-7 TRBV24-1 ATSDLKGTSGRSHEQY
. TRBJ1-5 TRBV7-2 ASSPPGQGSNQPQH
once TRBJ2-3 TRBV20-1 SARGYWGAGGPDTQY
few TRBJ2-1 TRBV24-1 ATSDRTSGRYNEQF
few TRBJ2-5 TRBV7-2 ASSRYLQPTGVETQY
few TRBJ2-2 TRBV27 ASSLTAPNTGELF
. TRBJ2-5 TRBV20-1 SAADRGRETQY
few TRBJ1-3 TRBV7-9 ASSLVVRTSGNTIY
few TRBJ2-5 TRBV20-1 SARPALTGIQYQETQY
few TRBJ2-2 TRBV18 ASSPWESRGNTGELF